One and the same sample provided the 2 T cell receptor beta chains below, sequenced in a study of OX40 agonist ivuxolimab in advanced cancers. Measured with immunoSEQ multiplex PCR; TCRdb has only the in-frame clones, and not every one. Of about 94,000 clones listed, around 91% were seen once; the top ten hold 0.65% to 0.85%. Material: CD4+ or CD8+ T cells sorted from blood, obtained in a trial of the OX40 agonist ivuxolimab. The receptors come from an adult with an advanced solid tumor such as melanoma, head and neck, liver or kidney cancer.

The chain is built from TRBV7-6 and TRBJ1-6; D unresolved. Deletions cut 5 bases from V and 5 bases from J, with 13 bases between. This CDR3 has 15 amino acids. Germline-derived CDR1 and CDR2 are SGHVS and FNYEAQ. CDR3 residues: CASSPRTGDNSPLHF. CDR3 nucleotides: TGTGCCAGCAGCCCGAGGACGGGAGATAATTCACCCCTCCACTTT.

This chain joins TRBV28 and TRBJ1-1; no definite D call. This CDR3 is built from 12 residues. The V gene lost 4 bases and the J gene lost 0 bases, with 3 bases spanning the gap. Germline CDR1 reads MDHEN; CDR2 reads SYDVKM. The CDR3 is CASSSVNTEAFF. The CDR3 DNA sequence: TGTGCCAGCAGTTCGGTGAACACTGAAGCTTTCTTT.